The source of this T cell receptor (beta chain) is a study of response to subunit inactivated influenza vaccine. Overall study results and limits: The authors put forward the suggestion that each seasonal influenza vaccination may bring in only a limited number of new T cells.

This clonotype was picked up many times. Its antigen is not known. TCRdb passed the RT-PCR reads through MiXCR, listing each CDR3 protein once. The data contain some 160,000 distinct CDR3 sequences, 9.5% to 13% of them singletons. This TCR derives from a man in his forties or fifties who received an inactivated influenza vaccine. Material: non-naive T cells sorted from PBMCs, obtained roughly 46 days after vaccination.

In nucleotides, the CDR3 is TGTGCCAGCAGTTTAAGGCCTCAGCCCCAGCATTTT. Translated: CASSLRPQPQHF. The chain joins TRBV12-3 or TRBV12-4 to TRBJ1-5; D gene ambiguous. Deletions cut 2 bases from V and 6 bases from J, with 5 bases between. The CDR3 runs to 12 residues.